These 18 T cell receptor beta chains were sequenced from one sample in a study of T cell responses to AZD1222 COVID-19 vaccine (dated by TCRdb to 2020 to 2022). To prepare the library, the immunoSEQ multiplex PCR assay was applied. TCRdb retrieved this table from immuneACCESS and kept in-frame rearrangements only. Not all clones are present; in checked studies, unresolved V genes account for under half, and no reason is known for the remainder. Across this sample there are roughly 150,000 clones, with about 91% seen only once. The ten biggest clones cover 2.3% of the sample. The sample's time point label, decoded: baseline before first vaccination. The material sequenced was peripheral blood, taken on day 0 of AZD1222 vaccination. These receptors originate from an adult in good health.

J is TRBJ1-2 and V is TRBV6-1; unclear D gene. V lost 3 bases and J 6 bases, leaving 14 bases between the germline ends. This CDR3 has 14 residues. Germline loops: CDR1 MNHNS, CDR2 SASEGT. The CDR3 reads CASSEGRQDHGYTF. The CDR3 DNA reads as TGTGCCAGCAGTGAGGGGAGACAAGACCATGGCTACACCTTC.

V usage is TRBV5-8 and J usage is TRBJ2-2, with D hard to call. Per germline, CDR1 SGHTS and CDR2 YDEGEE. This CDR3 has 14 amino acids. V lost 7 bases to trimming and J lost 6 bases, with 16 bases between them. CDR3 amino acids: CASRRLRSAGELFF. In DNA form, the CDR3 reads TGTGCCAGCCGGCGGTTAAGGTCAGCCGGGGAGCTGTTTTTT.

The chain's CDR3 is CASTFDRVEREQFF. The CDR3 DNA follows: TGTGCCAGCACCTTCGACAGGGTAGAAAGAGAGCAGTTCTTC. This sequence joins TRBV28 and TRBJ2-1, with 7 bases identical to TRBD1. Germline trimming cut 7 bases from V and 10 bases from J; bases unmatched to any gene: 13. CDR1 is MDHEN, CDR2 SYDVKM, per germline. The CDR3 runs 14 residues.

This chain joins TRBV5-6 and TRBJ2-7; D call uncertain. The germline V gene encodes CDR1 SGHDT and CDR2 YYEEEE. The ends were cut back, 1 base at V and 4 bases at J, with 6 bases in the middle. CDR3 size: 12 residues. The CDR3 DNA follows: TGTGCCAGCAGCTTGTCCGGGTACGAGCAGTACTTC. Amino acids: CASSLSGYEQYF.

In DNA, the CDR3 is TGTGCAAGTCGCTTAGCGCGGGGACAGCTCACCTCACCCCTCCACTTT. Amino acids: CASRLARGQLTSPLHF. The chain combines TRBV12-2 with TRBJ1-6; the listed D gene, TRBD1, was not tested against the DNA. TRBV12-2 counts as a pseudogene. This CDR3 contains 16 residues.

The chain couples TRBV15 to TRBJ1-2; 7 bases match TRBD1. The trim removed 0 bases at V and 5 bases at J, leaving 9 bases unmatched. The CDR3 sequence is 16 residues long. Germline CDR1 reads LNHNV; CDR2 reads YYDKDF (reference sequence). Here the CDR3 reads CATSRDRAGGGYGYTF. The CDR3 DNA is TGTGCCACCAGCAGAGATAGGGCAGGGGGAGGGTATGGCTACACCTTC.

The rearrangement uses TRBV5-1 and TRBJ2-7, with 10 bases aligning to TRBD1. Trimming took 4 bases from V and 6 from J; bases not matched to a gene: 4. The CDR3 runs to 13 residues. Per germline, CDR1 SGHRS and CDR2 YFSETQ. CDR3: CASSTGTGVEQYF. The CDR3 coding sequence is TGCGCCAGCAGCACGGGGACAGGGGTCGAGCAGTACTTC. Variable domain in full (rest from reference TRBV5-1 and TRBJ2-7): KAGVTQTPRYLIKTRGQQVTLSCSPISGHRSVSWYQQTPGQGLQFLFEYFSETQRNKGNFPGRFSGRQFSNSRSEMNVSTLELGDSALYLCASSTGTGVEQYFGPGTRLTVT.

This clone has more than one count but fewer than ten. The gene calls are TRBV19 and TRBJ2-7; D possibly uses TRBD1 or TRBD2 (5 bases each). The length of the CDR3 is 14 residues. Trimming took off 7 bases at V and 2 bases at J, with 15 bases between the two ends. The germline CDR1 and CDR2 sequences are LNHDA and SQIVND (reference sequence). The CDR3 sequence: CASKKGTDPYEQYF. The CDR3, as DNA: TGTGCCAGTAAAAAGGGGACCGACCCCTACGAGCAGTACTTC.

In DNA form, the CDR3 reads TGTGCCAGCAGCTTAGCGGGGAGTGACACCATATATTTT. Protein sequence: CASSLAGSDTIYF. The rearrangement uses TRBV7-2 and TRBJ1-3, with no clear D. The germline V gene encodes CDR1 SGHTA and CDR2 FQGNSA. Trimming cost V 0 bases and J 8 bases, with 8 bases left between them. This CDR3 contains 13 residues.

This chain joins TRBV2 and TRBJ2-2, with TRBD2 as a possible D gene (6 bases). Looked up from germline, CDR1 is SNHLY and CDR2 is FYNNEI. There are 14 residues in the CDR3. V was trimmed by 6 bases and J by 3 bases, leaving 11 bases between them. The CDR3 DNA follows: TGTGCCAGCAGGCGGGACCACGACACCGGGGAGCTGTTTTTT. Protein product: CASRRDHDTGELFF.

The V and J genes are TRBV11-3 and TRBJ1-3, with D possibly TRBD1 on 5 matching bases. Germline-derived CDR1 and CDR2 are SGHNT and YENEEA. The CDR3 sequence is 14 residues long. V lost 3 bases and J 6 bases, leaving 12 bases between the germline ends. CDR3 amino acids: CASSLGGEENTIYF. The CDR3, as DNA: TGTGCCAGCAGCTTGGGGGGAGAGGAAAACACCATATATTTT. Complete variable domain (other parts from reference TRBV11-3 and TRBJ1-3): EAGVVQSPRYKIIEKKQPVAFWCNPISGHNTLYWYLQNLGQGPELLIRYENEEAVDDSQLPKDRFSAERLKGVDSTLKIQPAELGDSAVYLCASSLGGEENTIYFGEGSWLTVV.

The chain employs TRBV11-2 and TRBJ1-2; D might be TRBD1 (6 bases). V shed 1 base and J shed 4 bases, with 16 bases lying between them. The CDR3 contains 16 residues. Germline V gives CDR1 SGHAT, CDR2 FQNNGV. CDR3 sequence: CASSLGLQGRGYGYTF. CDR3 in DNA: TGTGCCAGCAGCTTAGGGCTTCAGGGGAGGGGCTATGGCTACACCTTC.

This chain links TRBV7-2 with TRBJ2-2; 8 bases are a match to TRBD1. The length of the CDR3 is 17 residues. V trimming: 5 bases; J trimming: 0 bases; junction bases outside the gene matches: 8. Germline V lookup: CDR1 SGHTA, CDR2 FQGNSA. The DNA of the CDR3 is TGTGCCAGCAGCCTACGGCGGGGACAGGCGAACACCGGGGAGCTGTTTTTT. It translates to CASSLRRGQANTGELFF.

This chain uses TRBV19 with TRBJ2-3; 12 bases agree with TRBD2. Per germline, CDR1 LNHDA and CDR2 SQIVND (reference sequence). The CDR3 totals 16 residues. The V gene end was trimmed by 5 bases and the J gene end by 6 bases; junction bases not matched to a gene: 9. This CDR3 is CASSEELAGGPDTQYF. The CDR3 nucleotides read TGTGCCAGTAGTGAAGAGCTAGCGGGGGGGCCCGATACGCAGTATTTT.

The CDR3 DNA reads TGTGCCAGCAGTTACGCGGCCGGCGGGCGCCCTGAAGCTTTCTTT. Its translation is CASSYAAGGRPEAFF. The chain links TRBV6-5 to TRBJ1-1; D gene unclear. The CDR3 covers 15 residues. Trimming pared 2 bases from V and 6 bases from J, leaving 16 bases between. Germline CDR1 is MNHEY and CDR2 is SVGAGI.

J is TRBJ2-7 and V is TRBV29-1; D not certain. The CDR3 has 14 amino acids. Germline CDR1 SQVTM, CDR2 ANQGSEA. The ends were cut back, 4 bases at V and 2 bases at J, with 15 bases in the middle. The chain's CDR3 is CSVVNLESTYEQYF. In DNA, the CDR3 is TGCAGCGTTGTAAATTTGGAGTCTACCTACGAGCAGTACTTC.

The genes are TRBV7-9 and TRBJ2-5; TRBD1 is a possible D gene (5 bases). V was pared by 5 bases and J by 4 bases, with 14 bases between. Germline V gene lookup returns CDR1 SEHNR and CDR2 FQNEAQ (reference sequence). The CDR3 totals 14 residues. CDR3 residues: CASSPPSRVETQYF. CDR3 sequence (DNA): TGTGCCAGCAGCCCCCCCTCCAGGGTAGAGACCCAGTACTTC.

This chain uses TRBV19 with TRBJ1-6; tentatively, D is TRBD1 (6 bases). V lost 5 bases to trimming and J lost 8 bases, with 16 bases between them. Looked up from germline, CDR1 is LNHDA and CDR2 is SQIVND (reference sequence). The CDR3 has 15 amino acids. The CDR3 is CASSPRGGLDSPLHF. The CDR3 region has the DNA TGTGCCAGTAGTCCCCGAGGGGGGCTCGATTCACCCCTCCACTTT.